This record looks at one T cell receptor beta chain sequence and its context. The antigen is not known. These data are taken from a study of blood T cells in healthy people across ages. Study observations and caveats: Researchers judged that diversity estimates from one million T cells fell short of true values. More naive CD4+ cells and higher diversity marked long-lived donors relative to aged donors.

Using a J-beta primer mix together with a sample-barcoded 5' primer, a second PCR was run for roughly 6 to 12 cycles. TCRdb recomputed calls from the 5' RACE reads with MiXCR, one row per CDR3 protein. The table shows 600,000 to 1,000,000 distinct CDR3 sequences, with 58% occurring only once. Germline V gene sequence: CDR1 DFQATT, CDR2 SNEGSKA (reference sequence). CDR3 length: 15 amino acids. The chain carries TRBV20-1 and TRBJ2-4; 7 bases align to TRBD2. The DNA end is more similar to TRBJ2-7, so the J call may be wrong. The clonotype was recovered from a man aged 30 to 45 in good health. The material sequenced was blood. The chain's CDR3 is CSAYLTAGVFHEQYF. CDR3 bases: TGCAGTGCCTACCTCACCGCGGGAGTCTTCCACGAGCAGTACTTC.